Listed here are 29 T cell receptor beta chains from one sample, sequenced in a study of cytomegalovirus exposure and HLA in healthy donors. Produced via immunoSEQ multiplex PCR; TCRdb's table is partial and in-frame only. The sample yields over 150,000 clones, 85% to 90% seen once. Sequencing was carried out using PBMCs. The receptors stem from a woman in her twenties or thirties in good health and CMV-seronegative.

This chain links TRBV2 with TRBJ2-5; D is ambiguous. CDR1 SNHLY and CDR2 FYNNEI come from the germline V gene. V gave up 7 bases and J gave up 0 bases, with 9 bases separating them. The CDR3 covers 13 residues. Here the CDR3 DNA reads TGTGCCAGCAAGCTGGACCACCAAGAGACCCAGTACTTC. It translates to CASKLDHQETQYF. The complete variable domain, with remaining parts taken from reference TRBV2 and TRBJ2-5, reads EPEVTQTPSHQVTQMGQEVILRCVPISNHLYFYWYRQILGQKVEFLVSFYNNEISEKSEIFDDQFSVERPDGSNFTLKIRSTKLEDSAMYFCASKLDHQETQYFGPGTRLLVL.

The J gene is TRBJ1-1, the V gene TRBV13; 7 positions agree with TRBD1. Germline V gene sequence: CDR1 PRHDT, CDR2 FYEKMQ (reference sequence). Trimming cost V 5 bases and J 5 bases; bases outside gene matches: 14. The CDR3 length is 16 residues. In DNA, the CDR3 is TGTGCCAGCAGCGACAGGGATGTCTTCCTGGGGACTGAAGCTTTCTTT. Protein sequence: CASSDRDVFLGTEAFF.

J is TRBJ1-1 and V is TRBV29-1; D gene uncertain. Germline V gives CDR1 SQVTM, CDR2 ANQGSEA. CDR3 size: 13 residues. The ends were cut back, 4 bases at V and 6 bases at J, with 15 bases in the middle. CDR3 nucleotides: TGCAGCGTTGCGTACCAATACGAGGCTGAAGCTTTCTTT. Protein product: CSVAYQYEAEAFF.

The chain links TRBV5-4 to TRBJ2-7; 16 positions agree with TRBD2. The V and J ends lost 1 base and 2 bases, in that order; junction bases with no gene match: 6. Germline V gene lookup returns CDR1 SGHNT and CDR2 YYREEE (reference sequence). CDR3 length: 18 amino acids. DNA of the CDR3: TGTGCCAGCAGCTTGTATGGGACTAGCGGGAGGGACGCCTACGAGCAGTACTTC. As protein: CASSLYGTSGRDAYEQYF. Full variable domain (remainder filled in from reference TRBV5-4 and TRBJ2-7): ETGVTQSPTHLIKTRGQQVTLRCSSQSGHNTVSWYQQALGQGPQFIFQYYREEENGRGNFPPRFSGLQFPNYSSELNVNALELDDSALYLCASSLYGTSGRDAYEQYFGPGTRLTVT.

The rearrangement links TRBV2 to TRBJ1-3; TRBD1 agrees at 8 bases. The V gene end was trimmed by 7 bases and the J gene end by 0 bases; junction bases not matched to a gene: 5. The CDR3 has 15 amino acids. Germline V gene sequence: CDR1 SNHLY, CDR2 FYNNEI. The CDR3 DNA sequence: TGTGCCAGCACTGACAGGGGTCGCTCTGGAAACACCATATATTTT. Its protein product is CASTDRGRSGNTIYF.

The chain employs TRBV28 and TRBJ2-2; D uncertain. The V end lost 7 bases, the J end lost 7 bases, and 16 bases lay between the germline ends. Germline loops: CDR1 MDHEN, CDR2 SYDVKM. This CDR3 comprises 14 residues. The CDR3 nucleotides are TGTGCCAGCAAATTGAGCCGGGTTGGCGGGGAGCTGTTTTTT. It encodes CASKLSRVGGELFF.

The chain links TRBV6-1 to TRBJ1-1, with D uncertain. From germline, CDR1 is MNHNS and CDR2 SASEGT. The CDR3 is made up of 12 amino acids. V was shortened by 3 bases and J by 11 bases, with 13 bases between the two germline ends. For the CDR3, the DNA is TGTGCCAGCAGTGATTACGGGAATGACGCTTTCTTT. Amino acid sequence: CASSDYGNDAFF.

J is TRBJ2-2 and V is TRBV29-1; no reliable D call. Germline lookup yields CDR1 SQVTM and CDR2 ANQGSEA. Trimming took 4 bases from V and 1 from J, leaving 1 base between them. The CDR3 sequence is 11 residues long. The CDR3 nucleotides are TGCAGCGTTGGGAACACCGGGGAGCTGTTTTTT. It specifies CSVGNTGELFF.

The chain carries TRBV7-3 and TRBJ1-2; 10 nucleotides align to TRBD1. Germline CDR1 reads SGHTA; CDR2 reads FQGTGA. The CDR3 is made up of 13 amino acids. V lost 5 bases, J lost 6 bases, and 3 bases stayed unmatched. CDR3 sequence: CASSATGGDGYTF. CDR3 bases: TGTGCCAGCAGCGCGACAGGGGGCGATGGCTACACCTTC.

The rearrangement links TRBV18 to TRBJ2-7; D perhaps matches TRBD1 (5 bases). V was shortened by 5 bases and J by 5 bases, with 10 bases between the two germline ends. The CDR3 extends over 12 amino acids. CDR1 is KGHSH and CDR2 is LQKENI in the germline V gene. The CDR3 DNA reads as TGTGCCAGCTCATTCAGGGTAGACGAGCAGTACTTC. Protein: CASSFRVDEQYF.

This chain joins TRBV18 and TRBJ1-1; TRBD1 is a possible D gene (5 bases). The ends were cut back, 6 bases at V and 2 bases at J, with 10 bases in the middle. The CDR3 length is 13 residues. From germline, CDR1 is KGHSH and CDR2 LQKENI. The CDR3 DNA is TGTGCCAGCTCGGTACGGGACAACACTGAAGCTTTCTTT. Its translation is CASSVRDNTEAFF.

The CDR3 is CASRRGASSTDTQYF. For the CDR3, the DNA is TGTGCCAGCAGACGGGGGGCGTCGAGCACAGATACGCAGTATTTT. The chain recombines TRBV6-5 with TRBJ2-3; tentatively, D is TRBD2 (7 bases). The CDR3 spans 15 residues. V lost 6 bases and J 0 bases, leaving 13 bases between the germline ends. Per the germline V gene, CDR1 is MNHEY and CDR2 is SVGAGI.

The rearrangement uses TRBV29-1 and TRBJ2-3, with D perhaps being TRBD1 or TRBD2 (7 bases each). V lost 7 bases, J lost 3 bases, and 11 bases lay in between. The V gene's germline CDR1 is SQVTM and CDR2 ANQGSEA. This CDR3 region has 12 residues. The CDR3: CSARGGTDTQYF. The CDR3 DNA is TGCAGCGCCAGGGGGGGGACAGATACGCAGTATTTT.

This chain links TRBV6-1 with TRBJ1-4; 10 positions match TRBD1. V was pared by 5 bases and J by 5 bases, with 5 bases of the junction left unmatched. The germline V gene encodes CDR1 MNHNS and CDR2 SASEGT. The CDR3 has 15 residues. The CDR3, as DNA: TGTGCCAGCAGTTGGACAGGGGGTACCAATGAAAAACTGTTTTTT. Translating gives CASSWTGGTNEKLFF.

The chain is built from TRBV4-3 and TRBJ2-3; TRBD2 aligns across 10 bases. V lost 0 bases, J lost 3 bases, and 6 bases stayed unmatched. CDR1 and CDR2 (germline): LGHNA, YSLEER. The CDR3 extends over 17 amino acids. As DNA, the CDR3 is TGCGCCAGCAGCCAAGAGAGTCTAGCGGGAGCAACAGATACGCAGTATTTT. Translated: CASSQESLAGATDTQYF.

This chain uses TRBV11-2 with TRBJ2-5, with 8 bases matching TRBD2. CDR1 is SGHAT, CDR2 FQNNGV, per germline. CDR3 length: 14 amino acids. V dropped 3 bases and J dropped 3; count of bases not matched to a gene: 3. CDR3 in amino acids: CASSFGLAEETQYF. CDR3 DNA: TGTGCCAGCAGCTTCGGACTAGCTGAAGAGACCCAGTACTTC. The whole variable domain, remainder taken from reference TRBV11-2 and TRBJ2-5, is EAGVAQSPRYKIIEKRQSVAFWCNPISGHATLYWYQQILGQGPKLLIQFQNNGVVDDSQLPKDRFSAERLKGVDSTLKIQPAKLEDSAVYLCASSFGLAEETQYFGPGTRLLVL.

J is TRBJ1-5 and V is TRBV7-8; weak D call: TRBD1 (5 bases). V was trimmed by 2 bases and J by 11 bases, leaving 16 bases between them. Per the germline V gene, CDR1 is SGHVS and CDR2 is FQNEAQ. The CDR3 contains 14 residues. Here the CDR3 reads CASSLNSGRRAQHF. The DNA for the CDR3 is TGTGCCAGCAGCTTAAATTCCGGGCGCAGGGCCCAGCATTTT.

The J gene is TRBJ1-4, the V gene TRBV2; TRBD1 matches at 8 bases. J gave up 7 bases and V 8 bases, and 12 bases lay outside the gene matches. Germline CDR1 and CDR2: SNHLY and FYNNEI. This CDR3 has 15 residues. The CDR3 sequence: CASSTRQGRVEKLFF. The CDR3 nucleotides are TGTGCCAGCTCAACGAGACAGGGGCGGGTTGAAAAACTGTTTTTT.

The chain combines TRBV5-1 with TRBJ1-2; D remains unclear. V was cut by 4 bases and J by 8 bases, with 21 bases left in between. Germline-derived CDR1 and CDR2 are SGHRS and YFSETQ. CDR3 length equals 15 residues. DNA for the CDR3: TGCGCCAGCAGCGGACTCGATACAGTTCTTGGCGGCTACACCTTC. Residues: CASSGLDTVLGGYTF.

CDR3 nucleotides: TGTGCCAGCGCATGGACGGTTTGGACTGAAGCTTTCTTT. It encodes CASAWTVWTEAFF. The J gene is TRBJ1-1, the V gene TRBV27, with unresolved D. Trimming removed 8 bases at V and 5 bases at J, with 15 bases between. CDR1 and CDR2 (germline): MNHEY, SMNVEV (reference sequence). The length of the CDR3 is 13 residues.

This chain connects TRBV27 to TRBJ2-3; 10 nucleotides agree with TRBD2. V shed 5 bases and J 15 bases; nucleotides not matched to a gene: 8. Looked up from germline, CDR1 is MNHEY and CDR2 is SMNVEV (reference sequence). There are 12 residues in the CDR3. Here the CDR3 DNA reads TGTGCCAGCAGTGTGGGAGCGGGGGGGCTATATTTT. Residues: CASSVGAGGLYF.

V gene TRBV5-1 combines with J gene TRBJ1-2; possible D gene TRBD1, 5 bases. This CDR3 region has 13 residues. The germline V gene encodes CDR1 SGHRS and CDR2 YFSETQ. V was trimmed by 6 bases and J by 2 bases, leaving 11 bases between them. The CDR3 DNA sequence: TGCGCCAGCACCCCCCGGGGCAACTATGGCTACACCTTC. Protein: CASTPRGNYGYTF.

CDR3 region: CASSYGSGELFF. CDR3 DNA: TGTGCCAGCAGTTACGGGTCCGGGGAGCTGTTTTTT. The gene calls are TRBV6-5 and TRBJ2-2, with no clear D. The germline CDR1 and CDR2 sequences are MNHEY and SVGAGI. V lost 2 bases and J 6 bases, leaving 4 bases between the germline ends. The CDR3 contains 12 residues.

The chain recombines TRBV5-4 with TRBJ2-5, with D tentatively TRBD2 (6 bases). CDR1 and CDR2 (germline): SGHNT, YYREEE (reference sequence). The CDR3 sequence is 15 residues long. The germline V and J ends were trimmed by 3 bases and 7 bases, with 19 bases remaining between them. The CDR3 region is CASSSDPGTGGTQYF. CDR3 DNA sequence: TGTGCCAGCAGCTCGGATCCCGGGACCGGGGGGACCCAGTACTTC.

The chain links TRBV5-1 to TRBJ2-1; D is perhaps TRBD1 (6 bases). V lost 6 bases, J lost 6 bases, and 13 bases lay in between. The CDR3 runs to 13 residues. Per germline, CDR1 SGHRS and CDR2 YFSETQ. The CDR3 sequence is CASTYRVGNEQFF. The CDR3 nucleotides read TGCGCCAGCACGTACAGGGTCGGCAATGAGCAGTTCTTC. The variable domain in full, with the rest retrieved from reference TRBV5-1 and TRBJ2-1, is KAGVTQTPRYLIKTRGQQVTLSCSPISGHRSVSWYQQTPGQGLQFLFEYFSETQRNKGNFPGRFSGRQFSNSRSEMNVSTLELGDSALYLCASTYRVGNEQFFGPGTRLTVL.

Notes on this clone: The sample contains more than one DNA sequence encoding this CDR3. J is TRBJ2-5 and V is TRBV5-1; 8 bases agree with TRBD1. V lost 2 bases, J lost 4 bases, and 4 bases stayed unmatched. Germline-derived CDR1 and CDR2 are SGHRS and YFSETQ. This CDR3 spans 14 amino acids. As DNA, the CDR3 is TGCGCCAGCAGCTTAGGACAGGGTCGAGAGACCCAGTACTTC. The encoded protein is CASSLGQGRETQYF.

The rearrangement links TRBV7-2 to TRBJ2-3; 8 nucleotides agree with TRBD2. The germline CDR1 and CDR2 sequences are SGHTA and FQGNSA. Unmatched junction bases numbered 12, after V lost 5 bases and J lost 2 bases. This CDR3 has 17 residues. Written as DNA, the CDR3 is TGTGCCAGCAGCCCGGCGCGGGGGGCGGGAACCACAGATACGCAGTATTTT. It yields the protein CASSPARGAGTTDTQYF.

The rearrangement links TRBV9 to TRBJ2-7, with 7 bases lining up with TRBD2. Germline-derived CDR1 and CDR2 are SGDLS and YYNGEE. Losses at the gene ends were 4 bases for V and 2 bases for J; bases not matched to a gene: 6. The CDR3 sequence is 14 residues long. CDR3 bases: TGTGCCAGCAGCCGTGCGGGGGTAACCTACGAGCAGTACTTC. Translated: CASSRAGVTYEQYF.

The genes are TRBV4-1 and TRBJ2-3; D might be TRBD1 (5 bases). Germline assignment: CDR1 MGHRA and CDR2 YSYEKL. Trimming cost V 1 base and J 3 bases, with 11 bases left between them. CDR3 length: 15 residues. CDR3 nucleotides: TGCGCCAGCAGCCAAGCCCCGACAGCGACAGATACGCAGTATTTT. Amino acid sequence: CASSQAPTATDTQYF.